A single sample gave rise to the 3 T cell receptor beta chains below, sequenced in a study of T cell repertoires in cytomegalovirus infection. TCRdb analysed the reads with MiXCR anew, one entry per CDR3 protein. The data show around 740,000 distinct CDR3 sequences, 35% to 40% seen once. Source material: PBMCs. These receptors were collected from a human donor in good health (CMV status not recorded). Some clones in this sample may be carry-over from other donors' samples.

CDR3 in DNA: TGTGCCAGCCGACCTGGAGAGGCGGGGTACAGTGAGACCCAGTACTTC. This encodes CASRPGEAGYSETQYF. The chain is built from TRBV28 and TRBJ2-5; D might be TRBD2 (6 bases). This CDR3 region has 16 residues. Germline lookup yields CDR1 MDHEN and CDR2 SYDVKM. V dropped 8 bases and J dropped 5 bases, with 24 bases sitting between them.

This clonotype was picked up a small number of times. The CDR3 bases are TGTGCCAGCAGCTTGCGGACGGAAGGAACCGGGGAGCTGTTTTTT. Its protein is CASSLRTEGTGELFF. The chain joins TRBV7-6 to TRBJ2-2; D unclear. V was shortened by 3 bases and J by 5 bases, with 13 bases between the two germline ends. Germline V gene data show CDR1 as SGHVS and CDR2 as FNYEAQ. The CDR3 sequence is 15 residues long.

The rearrangement uses TRBV10-3 and TRBJ2-2; the D gene is possibly TRBD2 (5 bases). V was clipped by 5 bases and J by 5 bases, with 12 bases between them. The CDR3 totals 14 residues. The germline V gene has CDR1 ENHRY and CDR2 SYGVKD. The CDR3 reads CAISKLGGTGELFF. The CDR3 region has the DNA TGTGCCATCAGTAAACTCGGAGGTACCGGGGAGCTGTTTTTT.